A selection of T cell receptor beta chains follows, all from one sample in a study of cytomegalovirus exposure and HLA in healthy donors. Repertoires were generated with immunoSEQ multiplex PCR, while TCRdb's copy carries only in-frame clones and drops some. The repertoire consists of about 170,000 clones, with roughly 91% occurring once and the leading ten covering about 9.3%. Input material: PBMCs. The receptors come from a woman aged 18-29 years in good health and CMV-seropositive. Both conserved end residues are part of each CDR3. The D gene is left open where the match is weak. Clone size, where shown, is once, few, many, or a class for clones that have expanded.

size: .
D: TRBD2
V: TRBV4-1
J: TRBJ2-1
length: 17
CDR3: CASSQPGLAGGNNEQFF
DNA: TGCGCCAGCAGCCAGCCGGGACTAGCGGGAGGCAACAATGAGCAGTTCTTC

size: .
D: .
V: TRBV6-5
J: TRBJ2-7
length: 15
CDR3: CASSNKGLIPYEQYF
DNA: TGTGCCAGCAGCAATAAAGGACTCATCCCCTACGAGCAGTACTTC

size: .
D: TRBD2
V: TRBV6-6
J: TRBJ2-2
length: 16
CDR3: CASSLAGGPITGELFF
DNA: TGTGCCAGCAGTCTGGCGGGAGGGCCGATAACCGGGGAGCTGTTTTTT

size: .
D: TRBD1
V: TRBV19
J: TRBJ2-7
length: 14
CDR3: CASSIDRGRGEQYF
DNA: TGTGCCAGTAGTATAGATAGGGGGCGAGGTGAGCAGTACTTC

size: .
D: TRBD1
V: TRBV5-1
J: TRBJ1-4
length: 18
CDR3: CASSLGTRDRGSHEKLFF
DNA: TGCGCCAGCAGCTTGGGGACCCGGGACAGGGGATCCCATGAAAAACTGTTTTTT

size: few
D: TRBD1
V: TRBV7-8
J: TRBJ1-1
length: 13
CDR3: CASSTDRGTEAFF
DNA: TGTGCCAGCAGCACCGACAGGGGCACTGAAGCTTTCTTT

size: .
D: TRBD2
V: TRBV4-1
J: TRBJ2-3
length: 14
CDR3: CASSQGGGTDTQYF
DNA: TGCGCCAGCAGCCAGGGGGGGGGCACAGATACGCAGTATTTT

size: .
D: .
V: TRBV11-2
J: TRBJ1-5
length: 16
CDR3: CASSSKGSGNNQPQHF
DNA: TGTGCCAGCAGCTCCAAGGGATCGGGGAACAATCAGCCCCAGCATTTT

size: .
D: TRBD2
V: TRBV7-2
J: TRBJ2-1
length: 16
CDR3: CASSSSSSGPYNEQFF
DNA: TGTGCCAGCAGCTCCTCGAGTAGCGGGCCCTACAATGAGCAGTTCTTC

size: .
D: .
V: TRBV2
J: TRBJ2-2
length: 13
CDR3: CASSLLNTGELFF
DNA: TGTGCCAGCAGTTTACTGAACACCGGGGAGCTGTTTTTT

size: once
D: TRBD1
V: TRBV19
J: TRBJ1-5
length: 15
CDR3: CASSTGTGSNQPQHF
DNA: TGTGCCAGTAGTACCGGGACAGGGAGCAATCAGCCCCAGCATTTT

size: .
D: TRBD1
V: TRBV10-1
J: TRBJ1-1
length: 15
CDR3: CASSDGTGSNTEAFF
DNA: TGCGCCAGCAGTGATGGGACAGGATCGAACACTGAAGCTTTCTTT

size: .
D: TRBD1
V: TRBV18
J: TRBJ1-2
length: 16
CDR3: CASSLYTGTGGSGYTF
DNA: TGTGCCAGCTCACTTTATACCGGGACAGGGGGCTCCGGCTACACCTTC